Sequencing of this TCR beta chain was carried out in a study of healthy donors' naive CD4 and CD8 T cells. Whole-study context: For TCR alpha, new primers spanned all functional IMGT alpha genes.

General observations from the study: Around 13% of CD4/CD8 propensity variance appeared explained by V, J and CDR3 charge. Positive CDR3 charge linked to CD4+ cells, negative to CD8+ cells.

Details on this clonotype: Its antigen is currently unknown.

A linear amplification protocol produced the TCR libraries from roughly 550 ng of total RNA. Authors' methods: Sequencing covered 70,000 to 95,000 rearranged alpha-chain transcripts across 4 to 6 healthy donors. TCRdb re-derived calls from the reads in MiXCR, one entry per CDR3 protein. The V and J calls reflect TCRdb's pipeline rather than the authors' work. The sample yields about 180,000 distinct CDR3 sequences, about 76% seen once. Sequencing was done on a sample of naive CD4+ and CD8+ T cells sorted from blood, pooled from several donors. The clonotype originates from a pool of human donors in good health; the sample pools cells from several healthy donors.

The CDR3 nucleotides are TGTGCCAGCCACTCTGACAGGGACTATGGCTACACCTTC. Amino acid sequence: CASHSDRDYGYTF. The rearrangement links TRBV12-3 or TRBV12-4 to TRBJ1-2; TRBD1 matches at 7 bases. With V trimmed by 8 bases and J by 3 bases, 6 bases remained unmatched. The CDR3 is made up of 13 amino acids.